Following are 30 T cell receptor beta chains from one sample sequenced in a study of T cells in Graves' hyperthyroidism and ophthalmopathy. Amplification yielded TCR beta CDR3 regions, with RNA transcripts as the source. When the TCR CDR3 underwent first-round RT-PCR, the HTBI primer set was used. TCRdb processed the multiplex PCR reads anew with MiXCR; each CDR3 protein has one entry. There are around 520,000 distinct CDR3 sequences in the sample; 13% to 15% occur only once, and approximately 15% lies in the top ten. Sequences were obtained from blood. The receptor set was obtained from a woman in her 40s with Graves' hyperthyroidism.

V usage is TRBV4-2 and J usage is TRBJ2-7; a weak D match, TRBD2 (5 bases). Germline CDR1 and CDR2: LGHNA and YNFKEQ. V was clipped by 0 bases and J by 2 bases, with 14 bases between them. CDR3 length: 16 amino acids. As DNA, the CDR3 is TGTGCCAGCAGCCAAGATCGAAGTAGCGAAACCTACGAGCAGTACTTC. It yields the protein CASSQDRSSETYEQYF.

This clonotype has ten or more counts. The chain combines TRBV20-1 with TRBJ2-7, with TRBD2 matching 13 bases. The CDR3 has 13 amino acids. The germline V gene encodes CDR1 DFQATT and CDR2 SNEGSKA (reference sequence). Losses at the gene ends were 6 bases for V and 7 bases for J; bases not matched to a gene: 6. The CDR3 sequence is CSAGGLAGKEQYF. The CDR3, as DNA: TGCAGTGCCGGGGGACTAGCGGGAAAAGAGCAGTACTTC.

This clonotype has ten or more counts. The rearrangement joins TRBV20-1 to TRBJ2-1; 10 nucleotides align to TRBD2. This CDR3 is 17 amino acids long. Trimming at V came to 3 bases and at J to 7 bases, leaving 15 bases not matched to a gene. Germline CDR1 reads DFQATT; CDR2 reads SNEGSKA (reference sequence). The CDR3 DNA is TGCAGTGCTAGGAGGCTAGCGGGAGAGGGGGTATGGAATGAGCAGTTCTTC. This translates into CSARRLAGEGVWNEQFF.

This clonotype was seen only a few times. One base away lies a much larger clone, so this may be a sequencing read error. The chain links TRBV2 to TRBJ2-7, with D perhaps matching TRBD1 (5 bases). This CDR3 region has 11 residues. Trimming left V 4 bases short and J 5 bases short, with 6 bases between. Looked up from germline, CDR1 is SNHLY and CDR2 is FYNNEI. This chain's CDR3 is CASSGQNEQYF. The CDR3 DNA reads as TGTGCCAGCAGTGGACAGAACGAGCAGTACTTC.

Only a few counts were recorded for this clonotype. DNA for the CDR3: TGTGCCAGTAGTATGAGTGGTTACCCCAATGAGCAGTTCTTC. It is translated as CASSMSGYPNEQFF. The chain employs TRBV19 and TRBJ2-1; D unresolved. The V end lost 3 bases, the J end lost 6 bases, and 12 bases lay between the germline ends. This CDR3 has 14 residues. CDR1 is LNHDA, CDR2 SQIVND, per germline (reference sequence).

This chain links TRBV7-9 with TRBJ1-1; perhaps TRBD1 as D (6 bases). This CDR3 spans 19 amino acids. V was clipped by 1 base and J by 0 bases, with 21 bases between them. Germline V gene data show CDR1 as SEHNR and CDR2 as FQNEAQ (reference sequence). This chain's CDR3 is CASSLDGFGTPVLNTEAFF. The CDR3 bases are TGTGCCAGCAGCTTAGATGGGTTTGGGACACCAGTTTTGAACACTGAAGCTTTCTTT.

This clonotype was found many times. The chain recombines TRBV5-5 with TRBJ2-5; 8 bases line up with TRBD2. Unmatched junction bases numbered 12, after V lost 9 bases and J lost 2 bases. Germline CDR1 and CDR2: SGHKS and YYEKEE (reference sequence). The CDR3 runs to 15 residues. CDR3 DNA sequence: TGTGCCACCAGTCTGGCGGGGGGCGGACAAGAGACCCAGTACTTC. Its protein is CATSLAGGGQETQYF.

The gene calls are TRBV20-1 and TRBJ2-7; the D gene is possibly TRBD1 (5 bases). Trimming shortened V by 1 base and J by 0 bases, and 13 bases separated the two germline ends. CDR3 length: 15 residues. Germline loops: CDR1 DFQATT, CDR2 SNEGSKA (reference sequence). Written as DNA, the CDR3 is TGCAGTGCTAGAGGGGTCCAGGGAAGCTCCTACGAGCAGTACTTC. This translates into CSARGVQGSSYEQYF.

This clonotype was recorded at least ten times. V is TRBV29-1 and J is TRBJ2-3, with D perhaps given as TRBD1 or TRBD2 (5 bases each). With 3 bases removed from V and 9 bases from J, the gap between germline ends came to 16 bases. The CDR3 is 13 residues long. Germline CDR1 is SQVTM and CDR2 is ANQGSEA. CDR3 in amino acids: CSVDSLAEGTQYF. For the CDR3, the DNA is TGCAGCGTTGACTCACTCGCAGAGGGGACGCAGTATTTT.

This clonotype occurred many times. The chain combines TRBV30 with TRBJ1-1, with 8 bases lining up with TRBD1. The V gene end was trimmed by 3 bases and the J gene end by 3 bases; junction bases not matched to a gene: 9. The CDR3 has 15 residues. Germline-derived CDR1 and CDR2 are GTSNPN and SVGIG (reference sequence). CDR3 protein: CAWRSRDRIYTEAFF. As DNA, the CDR3 is TGTGCCTGGAGGTCCCGGGACAGGATCTACACTGAAGCTTTCTTT. Variable domain in full (rest from reference TRBV30 and TRBJ1-1): SQTIHQWPATLVQPVGSPLSLECTVEGTSNPNLYWYRQAAGRGLQLLFYSVGIGQISSEVPQNLSASRPQDRQFILSSKKLLLSDSGFYLCAWRSRDRIYTEAFFGQGTRLTVV.

This clonotype was seen ten or more times. The chain employs TRBV30 and TRBJ1-1; maybe TRBD1 (6 bases). The germline CDR1 and CDR2 sequences are GTSNPN and SVGIG (reference sequence). Trimming removed 1 base at V and 5 bases at J, with 8 bases between. The CDR3 covers 12 residues. CDR3 coding DNA: TGTGCCTGGAGTGAGGGGGTGACTGAAGCTTTCTTT. Its protein is CAWSEGVTEAFF.

V is TRBV20-1 and J is TRBJ2-3; no clear D gene. V lost 6 bases and J 0 bases, leaving 13 bases between the germline ends. Germline loops: CDR1 DFQATT, CDR2 SNEGSKA (reference sequence). CDR3 length equals 14 residues. DNA of the CDR3: TGCAGTGCCAAACCAGGTGTAAGCACAGATACGCAGTATTTT. Protein sequence: CSAKPGVSTDTQYF.

Turning to this clonotype: Given the absence of the conserved phenylalanine or tryptophan at the CDR3 end, a read error is likely. The rearrangement joins TRBV4-1 to TRBJ2-2; D possibly corresponds to TRBD2 (6 bases). The V and J ends lost 4 bases and 2 bases respectively, with 11 bases between them. The CDR3 has 15 residues. Germline V CDR1 and CDR2: MGHRA, YSYEKL. The CDR3 region is CASSPTGLNTGELFL. The CDR3 nucleotides are TGCGCCAGCAGCCCCACGGGACTTAACACCGGGGAGCTGTTTCTT.

This clonotype was detected many times. The rearrangement joins TRBV11-2 to TRBJ2-2; no clear D. CDR1 and CDR2 from the germline V gene are SGHAT and FQNNGV. The CDR3 loop spans 15 amino acids. V was cut by 5 bases and J by 4 bases, with 14 bases left in between. The CDR3 reads CASSARVERTGELFF. For the CDR3, the DNA is TGTGCCAGCAGCGCCAGAGTAGAACGCACCGGGGAGCTGTTTTTT.

Details on this clonotype: A much more abundant neighbour one base away suggests this may be a read error. The chain joins TRBV7-8 to TRBJ2-4; the D is unclear. Between the trimmed V and J ends, which lost 8 bases and 2 bases, there was a span of 13 bases. This CDR3 spans 14 amino acids. The germline V gene encodes CDR1 SGHVS and CDR2 FQNEAQ. The CDR3 sequence: CASGHDSPKNIQYF. CDR3 DNA sequence: TGTGCCAGCGGCCACGATAGTCCCAAAAACATTCAGTACTTC.

The table lists this clonotype with many counts. The genes are TRBV5-1 and TRBJ1-1; D is possibly TRBD1 (5 bases). CDR1 and CDR2 from the germline V gene are SGHRS and YFSETQ. The CDR3 sequence is 15 residues long. V gave up 2 bases and J gave up 1 base, with 12 bases separating them. The CDR3 region is CASSLNGDRNTEAFF. In DNA form, the CDR3 reads TGCGCCAGCAGCTTAAACGGTGACAGGAACACTGAAGCTTTCTTT.

This clonotype was counted only a few times. The chain is built from TRBV11-2 and TRBJ1-4; D possibly corresponds to TRBD1 (5 bases). V was cut by 5 bases and J by 3 bases, with 13 bases left in between. The CDR3 is made up of 15 amino acids. From germline, CDR1 is SGHAT and CDR2 FQNNGV. Here the CDR3 reads CASSRTGTPNEKLFF. The CDR3 nucleotides are TGTGCCAGCAGCAGGACCGGGACCCCTAATGAAAAACTGTTTTTT. The full variable domain, its missing parts supplied by reference TRBV11-2 and TRBJ1-4, is EAGVAQSPRYKIIEKRQSVAFWCNPISGHATLYWYQQILGQGPKLLIQFQNNGVVDDSQLPKDRFSAERLKGVDSTLKIQPAKLEDSAVYLCASSRTGTPNEKLFFGSGTQLSVL.

This clonotype has ten or more counts. The rearrangement joins TRBV6-1 to TRBJ1-5, with 7 bases matching TRBD1. J lost 1 base, V lost 6 bases, and 0 bases had no gene match. This CDR3 comprises 13 residues. Germline loops: CDR1 MNHNS, CDR2 SASEGT. CDR3 loop: CASRTGSNQPQHF. CDR3 nucleotides: TGTGCCAGCAGGACAGGGAGCAATCAGCCCCAGCATTTT.

The chain has TRBV7-3 and TRBJ2-7; TRBD2 aligns across 11 bases. The germline V gene encodes CDR1 SGHTA and CDR2 FQGTGA. Losses at the gene ends were 6 bases for V and 3 bases for J; bases not matched to a gene: 7. This CDR3 has 15 residues. Here the CDR3 DNA reads TGTGCCAGCAGGGAGACTAGCGGGGACTTCTACGAGCAGTACTTC. It is translated as CASRETSGDFYEQYF.

This clonotype was picked up many times. The rearrangement joins TRBV2 to TRBJ2-1; 7 nucleotides align to TRBD1. The germline V gene encodes CDR1 SNHLY and CDR2 FYNNEI. The length of the CDR3 is 14 residues. V lost 6 bases and J lost 7; bases outside the gene matches: 9. CDR3 in amino acids: CASRPGTVNNEQFF. CDR3 bases: TGTGCCAGCAGACCCGGGACAGTAAATAATGAGCAGTTCTTC.

The chain uses TRBV5-5 and TRBJ2-7, with D hard to call. The germline gives CDR1 SGHKS, CDR2 YYEKEE (reference sequence). Trimming pared 0 bases from V and 2 bases from J, leaving 9 bases between. The CDR3 extends over 14 amino acids. CDR3 nucleotide sequence: TGTGCCAGCAGCTTGGGACACCCTACCTACGAGCAGTACTTC. Encoded protein: CASSLGHPTYEQYF.

This clonotype was counted a few times. The J gene is TRBJ2-7, the V gene TRBV20-1, with 8 bases fitting TRBD2. Per germline, CDR1 DFQATT and CDR2 SNEGSKA (reference sequence). The CDR3 contains 14 residues. V lost 6 bases and J lost 4; bases outside the gene matches: 11. The CDR3 reads CSAEASGQGYEQYF. DNA of the CDR3: TGCAGTGCCGAAGCTAGCGGGCAAGGGTACGAGCAGTACTTC.

This clonotype was detected many times. The V gene is TRBV30, the J gene TRBJ1-2; tentatively, D is TRBD1 (5 bases). V lost 2 bases to trimming and J lost 5 bases, with 9 bases between them. CDR1 and CDR2 from the germline V gene are GTSNPN and SVGIG (reference sequence). The CDR3 length is 12 residues. In DNA form, the CDR3 reads TGTGCCTGGAGTAAGGGGATTTATGGCTACACCTTC. Translated: CAWSKGIYGYTF. The complete variable domain, with remaining parts taken from reference TRBV30 and TRBJ1-2, reads SQTIHQWPATLVQPVGSPLSLECTVEGTSNPNLYWYRQAAGRGLQLLFYSVGIGQISSEVPQNLSASRPQDRQFILSSKKLLLSDSGFYLCAWSKGIYGYTFGSGTRLTVV.

The chain recombines TRBV7-2 with TRBJ2-1; TRBD2 matches 11 bases. Germline CDR1 and CDR2: SGHTA and FQGNSA. J lost 14 bases, V lost 2 bases, and 8 bases had no gene match. The CDR3 extends over 14 amino acids. The CDR3 DNA reads TGTGCCAGCAGCTTACCGGGACTAGCGGAGTCGAAGTTCTTC. Protein product: CASSLPGLAESKFF.

This clonotype was observed a handful of times. V and J are TRBV4-1 and TRBJ2-7; D tentatively fits TRBD1 or TRBD2 (7 bases each). Germline-derived CDR1 and CDR2 are MGHRA and YSYEKL. Trimming removed 3 bases from V and 0 bases from J, with 12 bases in between. This CDR3 is 15 amino acids long. This chain's CDR3 is CASSQQGGSSYEQYF. The CDR3, as DNA: TGCGCCAGCAGCCAGCAGGGGGGGAGCTCCTACGAGCAGTACTTC.

The sample holds many counts of this clonotype. The V call is TRBV5-1, the J call TRBJ2-1; 10 positions agree with TRBD1. The trim removed 0 bases at V and 6 bases at J, leaving 6 bases unmatched. The CDR3 extends over 16 amino acids. Germline lookup yields CDR1 SGHRS and CDR2 YFSETQ. Here the CDR3 reads CASSLGAGQGINEQFF. Written as DNA, the CDR3 is TGCGCCAGCAGCTTGGGGGCGGGACAGGGGATCAATGAGCAGTTCTTC.

The chain couples TRBV11-2 to TRBJ2-7; the D gene could be TRBD1 or TRBD2 (6 bases each). Trimming shortened V by 1 base and J by 4 bases, and 14 bases separated the two germline ends. Germline lookup yields CDR1 SGHAT and CDR2 FQNNGV. This CDR3 spans 15 amino acids. The CDR3 here is CASSLGGTGRYEQYF. The CDR3, as DNA: TGTGCCAGCAGCTTAGGCGGTACAGGGAGGTACGAGCAGTACTTC. Complete variable domain (other parts from reference TRBV11-2 and TRBJ2-7): EAGVAQSPRYKIIEKRQSVAFWCNPISGHATLYWYQQILGQGPKLLIQFQNNGVVDDSQLPKDRFSAERLKGVDSTLKIQPAKLEDSAVYLCASSLGGTGRYEQYFGPGTRLTVT.

In its sample, this clonotype was seen many times. The chain links TRBV10-2 to TRBJ2-5, with a tentative D call TRBD2 (6 bases). Per the germline V gene, CDR1 is WSHSY and CDR2 is SAAADI. The CDR3 contains 12 residues. Trimming took off 0 bases at V and 13 bases at J, with 12 bases between the two ends. The CDR3 protein is CASSESRGERYF. The CDR3 region has the DNA TGCGCCAGCAGTGAGTCGCGGGGTGAGAGGTACTTC.

This clonotype was found many times. The chain joins TRBV5-1 to TRBJ1-4; 7 bases map to TRBD1. CDR3 length equals 16 residues. Trimming took 3 bases from V and 5 from J; bases not matched to a gene: 10. Germline V lookup: CDR1 SGHRS, CDR2 YFSETQ. The CDR3 DNA follows: TGCGCCAGCAGCTGGAATACAGGGGTTCTCAATGAAAAACTGTTTTTT. Translated: CASSWNTGVLNEKLFF.

The chain recombines TRBV5-1 with TRBJ2-2; D is undetermined. Germline-derived CDR1 and CDR2 are SGHRS and YFSETQ. The CDR3 has 22 amino acids. Trimming removed 1 base at V and 0 bases at J, with 28 bases between. CDR3 sequence reads: CASSLRDPVQPKGGSNTGELFF. The CDR3 region has the DNA TGCGCCAGCAGCTTGAGAGATCCTGTTCAACCTAAGGGCGGCTCGAACACCGGGGAGCTGTTTTTT.